A single TCR beta chain is shown here with its context. The sample belongs to a study of blood T cells in healthy people across ages. Germline assignment: CDR1 SGHTA and CDR2 FQGTGA. The CDR3 loop spans 15 amino acids. The ends were cut back, 0 bases at V and 4 bases at J, with 10 bases in the middle. Each sample had at least 6 million PBMCs isolated. There were at least 5.5 micrograms of total RNA extracted from every sample. A sample-barcoded 5' primer and a J-beta primer mix were used in a second PCR of roughly 7 to 11 cycles. One entry per CDR3 protein results from TCRdb running MiXCR on the 5' RACE reads. The sample lists about 680,000 distinct CDR3 sequences; about half were seen once.

Input material: blood. V is TRBV7-3 and J is TRBJ2-1, with D perhaps TRBD2 (6 bases). The receptor's source is an older woman in good health. CDR3 nucleotides: TGTGCCAGCAGCTTAACGGGACTGGCTTACAATGAGCAGTTCTTC. Translating gives CASSLTGLAYNEQFF.